This T cell receptor (beta chain) was profiled in a study of T cell responses to AZD1222 COVID-19 vaccine. In the study overall: It was second doses at about 4 or about 12 weeks that were pooled.

From germline, CDR1 is SNHLY and CDR2 FYNNEI. V dropped 3 bases and J dropped 0 bases, with 29 bases sitting between them. This CDR3 has 21 residues. TCRdb keeps only in-frame clones here, not all; method: immunoSEQ multiplex PCR. The table shows more than 95,000 clones, with 80% to 90% occurring only once. Sequencing used peripheral blood, obtained on day 0 of AZD1222 vaccination. This receptor was taken from an adult in good health. V gene TRBV2 combines with J gene TRBJ1-2; TRBD1 is a possible D gene (6 bases). The CDR3 reads CASSDNRVPVEALSANYGYTF. CDR3 in DNA: TGTGCCAGCAGTGATAACAGGGTTCCGGTCGAAGCCTTATCCGCTAACTATGGCTACACCTTC.